What follows is one T cell receptor (beta chain) and its context. Treatment described: around 19 received Ad26.COV2.S at low or high dose, single or two shots; about 5 received placebo; per-sample allocation not given. Collection of samples fell on day 63 after the first vaccine or placebo injection. The data are from a study of Ad26.COV2.S vaccination and SARS-CoV-2 variants. Deletions cut 6 bases from V and 4 bases from J, with 9 bases between. The CDR3 extends over 13 amino acids. Germline V gives CDR1 LGHDT, CDR2 YNNKEL (reference sequence). Sequencing used immunoSEQ multiplex PCR; TCRdb keeps in-frame clones, though not all of them. The sample has roughly 500,000 clones, 80% to 90% seen once.

This TCR was recovered from a person between 18 and 59 years old who received the Ad26.COV2.S COVID-19 vaccine or a placebo. The chain has TRBV3-1 (or the pseudogene TRBV3-2) and TRBJ2-2; the D gene is possibly TRBD1 (6 bases). The sequencing here drew on peripheral blood, taken in a trial of Ad26.COV2.S vaccine versus placebo. DNA for the CDR3: TGTGCCAGCAGTCACAGGGTCACCGGGGAGCTGTTTTTT. It specifies CASSHRVTGELFF.